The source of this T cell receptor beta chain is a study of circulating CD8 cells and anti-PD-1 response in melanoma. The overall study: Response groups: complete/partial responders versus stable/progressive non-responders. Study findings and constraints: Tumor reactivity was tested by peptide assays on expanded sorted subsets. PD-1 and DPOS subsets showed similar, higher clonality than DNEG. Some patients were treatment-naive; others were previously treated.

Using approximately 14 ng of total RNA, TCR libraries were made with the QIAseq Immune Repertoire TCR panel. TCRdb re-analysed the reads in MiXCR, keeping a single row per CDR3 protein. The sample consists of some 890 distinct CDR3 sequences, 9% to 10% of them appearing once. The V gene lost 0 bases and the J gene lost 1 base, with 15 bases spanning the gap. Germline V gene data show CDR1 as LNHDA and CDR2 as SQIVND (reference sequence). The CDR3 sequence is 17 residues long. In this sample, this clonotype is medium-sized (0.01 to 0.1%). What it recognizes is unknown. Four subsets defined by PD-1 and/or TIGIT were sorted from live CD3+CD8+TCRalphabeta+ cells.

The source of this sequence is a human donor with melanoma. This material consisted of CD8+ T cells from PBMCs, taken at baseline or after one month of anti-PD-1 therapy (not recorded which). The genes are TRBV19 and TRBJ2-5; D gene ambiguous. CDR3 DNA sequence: TGTGCCAGTAGTATAGATAAAACTTCCCCCAGCCAAGAGACCCAGTACTTC. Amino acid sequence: CASSIDKTSPSQETQYF.